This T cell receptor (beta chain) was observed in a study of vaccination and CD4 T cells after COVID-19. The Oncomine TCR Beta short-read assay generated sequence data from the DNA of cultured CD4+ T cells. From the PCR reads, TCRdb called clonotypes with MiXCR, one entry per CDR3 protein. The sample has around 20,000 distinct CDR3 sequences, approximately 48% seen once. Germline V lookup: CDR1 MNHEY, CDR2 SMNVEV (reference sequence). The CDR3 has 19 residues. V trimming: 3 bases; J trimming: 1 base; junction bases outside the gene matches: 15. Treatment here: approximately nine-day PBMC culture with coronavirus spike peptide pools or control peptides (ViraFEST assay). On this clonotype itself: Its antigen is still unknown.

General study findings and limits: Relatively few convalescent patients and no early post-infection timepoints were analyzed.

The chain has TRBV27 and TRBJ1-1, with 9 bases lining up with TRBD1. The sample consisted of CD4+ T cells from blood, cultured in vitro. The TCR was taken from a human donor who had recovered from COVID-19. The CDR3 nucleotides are TGTGCCAGCAGTTTTGTGGGGGTTGGAGGGACAGGGCCGAACACTGAAGCTTTCTTT. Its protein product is CASSFVGVGGTGPNTEAFF.